The clone carrying this T cell receptor beta chain was observed many times. Its target is unknown. TCRdb re-called the 5' RACE reads with MiXCR, one entry per CDR3 protein. The top ten hold roughly 9% of the sample, which has around 330,000 distinct CDR3 sequences, about 9.9% seen once. The data were taken from a study of CD8 T cells in ankylosing spondylitis. General study findings and limits: Clones that were linked to disease were CD8+ and were relatively rare in peripheral blood.

The CDR3 spans 15 residues. V dropped 2 bases and J dropped 4; count of bases not matched to a gene: 1. The V and J genes are TRBV12-3 or TRBV12-4 and TRBJ2-2; 10 nucleotides line up with TRBD2. The sample taken for sequencing was blood, either unsorted or a sorted T cell fraction (not recorded which). This clonotype was sampled from a female donor with ankylosing spondylitis or in good health (not recorded which). The CDR3 loop is CASSLRTSGTGELFF. Written as DNA, the CDR3 is TGTGCCAGCAGTTTACGGACTAGCGGCACCGGGGAGCTGTTTTTT.